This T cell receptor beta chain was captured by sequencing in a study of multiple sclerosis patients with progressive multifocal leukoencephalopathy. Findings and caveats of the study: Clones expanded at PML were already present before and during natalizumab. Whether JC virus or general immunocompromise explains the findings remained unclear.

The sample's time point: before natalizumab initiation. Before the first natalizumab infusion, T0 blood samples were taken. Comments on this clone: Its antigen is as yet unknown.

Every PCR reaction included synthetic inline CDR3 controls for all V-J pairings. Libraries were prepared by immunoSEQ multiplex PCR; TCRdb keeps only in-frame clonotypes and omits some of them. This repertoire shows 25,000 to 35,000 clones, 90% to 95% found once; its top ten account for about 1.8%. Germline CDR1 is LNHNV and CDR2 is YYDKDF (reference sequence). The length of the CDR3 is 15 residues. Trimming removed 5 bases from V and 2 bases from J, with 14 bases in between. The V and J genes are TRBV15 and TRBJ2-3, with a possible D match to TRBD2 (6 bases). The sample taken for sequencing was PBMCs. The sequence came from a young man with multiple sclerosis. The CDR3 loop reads CATSDSRGTTDTQYF. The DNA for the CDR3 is TGTGCCACCAGCGACTCCCGGGGGACCACAGATACGCAGTATTTT.